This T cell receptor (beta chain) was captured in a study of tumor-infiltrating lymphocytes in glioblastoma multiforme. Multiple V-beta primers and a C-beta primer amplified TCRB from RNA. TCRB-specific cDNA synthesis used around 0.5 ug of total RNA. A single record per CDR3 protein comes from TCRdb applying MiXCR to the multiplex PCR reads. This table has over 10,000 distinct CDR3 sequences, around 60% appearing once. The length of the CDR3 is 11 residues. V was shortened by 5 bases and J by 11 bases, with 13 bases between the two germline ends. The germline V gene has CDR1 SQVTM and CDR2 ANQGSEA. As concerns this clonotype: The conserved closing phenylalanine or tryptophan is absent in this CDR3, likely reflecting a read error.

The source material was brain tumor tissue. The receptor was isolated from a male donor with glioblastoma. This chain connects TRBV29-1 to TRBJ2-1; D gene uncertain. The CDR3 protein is CSVLMEYKQFL. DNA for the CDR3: TGCAGCGTTCTGATGGAGTATAAGCAGTTCCTC.